This T cell receptor beta chain was retrieved from a study of radiation and T cells in renal cell carcinoma. Study-level results: From baseline, blood top tumor clonotypes peaked at 2 weeks post-radiation.

Details on this clone: What it binds is unknown.

The CDR3 runs to 13 residues. The V end lost 0 bases, the J end lost 4 bases, and 4 bases lay between the germline ends. CDR1 SGHTA and CDR2 FQGNSA come from the germline V gene. Documented time point: baseline pretreatment blood. Noted treatment: 15 Gy SBRT to primary tumor, nephrectomy 4 weeks later. Some clones are missing from TCRdb's copy, which holds only in-frame ones; the method was immunoSEQ multiplex PCR. The sample contains about 160,000 clones, 88% of which appear only once. V usage is TRBV7-2 and J usage is TRBJ2-1; D not resolved. The starting material was blood, obtained from a patient whose treatment included radiotherapy and nephrectomy. The receptor was isolated from a woman in her 70s with renal cell carcinoma. The CDR3 sequence: CASSLARYNEQFF. The CDR3 DNA reads TGTGCCAGCAGCTTAGCACGATACAATGAGCAGTTCTTC.